This T cell receptor beta chain comes out of a study of T-cell reconstitution after alpha-beta-depleted transplantation in children. Unique molecular identifiers tagged the TCRbeta library. Using its own MiXCR run on the PCR reads, TCRdb lists one record per CDR3 protein. Of nearly 400,000 distinct CDR3 sequences listed, about 20% are singletons. CDR3 size: 13 residues. The germline V and J ends were trimmed by 7 bases and 5 bases, with 14 bases remaining between them. The material was PBMCs from the stem cell graft donor, obtained from the stem cell graft. This receptor was identified in a human donor who donated a stem cell graft to a child with acute myeloid leukemia. The gene calls are TRBV12-3 or TRBV12-4 and TRBJ1-1; no clear D. CDR3 protein: CASTFTPSTEAFF. CDR3 DNA sequence: TGTGCCAGCACTTTTACGCCTTCGACTGAAGCTTTCTTT.